This TCR beta chain was identified during a study of shared clonotypes between healthy human individuals. General study points: Sampling involved blood alone; tissue repertoires likely differ.

CDR3 length: 15 residues. CDR1 is LNHDA and CDR2 is SQIVND in the germline V gene (reference sequence). Trimming took 5 bases from V and 4 from J, leaving 17 bases between them. Repertoires were generated with immunoSEQ multiplex PCR, while TCRdb's copy carries only in-frame clones and drops some. The sample records about 2.2 million clones, about 93% being singletons. CD8 cells regarded as naive lacked CD45RO, were positively chosen for CCR7, and omitted terminally differentiated effector memory CD45RA+ cells. All donors qualified as healthy HIV-negative adults and had experienced no recent acute infections or vaccinations. Nashville, Tennessee was home to all donors, who were Caucasian adults. A remark on this clone: Its antigen is unidentified.

This chain joins TRBV19 and TRBJ1-2; D uncertain. This sequence originates from a man aged 18-30 years in good health. Some clones in this sample may be carry-over from other donors' samples. The specimen was naive CD8+ T cells from PBMCs. CDR3 coding DNA: TGTGCCAGTAGTCTCCCCTCGGCTGAGCGCTATGGCTACACCTTC. Protein: CASSLPSAERYGYTF.